Each of the 19 T cell receptor beta chains below was sequenced from the same sample in a study of blood T cells in healthy people across ages (dated by TCRdb to 2014 to 2015). The library was made by 5' RACE. Sequencing was performed on an Illumina HiSeq 2500. A second PCR of roughly 7 to 11 cycles was performed with a sample-barcoded 5' primer and a J-beta primer mix. TCRdb ran its own pipeline on the public reads, namely fastp trimming at Q25 and MiXCR clone calling, and kept in-frame beta chains. Rows with one shared CDR3 protein collapse into an entry with the most common genes and DNA. The table for this sample lists 1.5 million to 1.8 million distinct CDR3 sequences; 40% to 45% of them were counted only once. The top ten clones comprise approximately 4.1% of the sample. The sequenced sample was blood. These receptors all stem from a woman aged 18-29 years in good health.

This chain uses TRBV29-1 with TRBJ1-2; D perhaps matches TRBD1 (6 bases). Germline V gene sequence: CDR1 SQVTM, CDR2 ANQGSEA. The CDR3 sequence is 13 residues long. V lost 6 bases to trimming and J lost 6 bases, with 17 bases between them. The CDR3 sequence: CSVEQGRGDGYTF. CDR3 coding DNA: TGCAGCGTGGAACAGGGTAGGGGAGATGGCTACACCTTC. Looking up the rest from reference TRBV29-1 and TRBJ1-2 gives the full variable domain: SAVISQKPSRDICQRGTSLTIQCQVDSQVTMMFWYRQQPGQSLTLIATANQGSEATYESGFVIDKFPISRPNLTFSTLTVSNMSPEDSSIYLCSVEQGRGDGYTFGSGTRLTVV.

The V gene is TRBV29-1, the J gene TRBJ1-1; perhaps TRBD1 as D (5 bases). The CDR3 totals 12 residues. Germline lookup yields CDR1 SQVTM and CDR2 ANQGSEA. V was trimmed by 6 bases and J by 6 bases, leaving 14 bases between them. In DNA, the CDR3 is TGCAGCGTGATGGGGGGGGGAGCTGAAGCTTTCTTT. Translation: CSVMGGGAEAFF.

The V call is TRBV7-2, the J call TRBJ2-5; 14 bases agree with TRBD2. The germline V gene encodes CDR1 SGHTA and CDR2 FQGNSA. J was trimmed by 7 bases and V by 0 bases; bases with no gene match: 4. This CDR3 has 16 amino acids. CDR3 amino acids: CASSLAGTSGSGTQYF. CDR3 DNA: TGTGCCAGCAGCTTAGCCGGGACTAGCGGGAGTGGGACCCAGTACTTC.

This clonotype was picked up one time. Relative to the germline gene, one junction end is altered; a read error may explain this. The CDR3 reads CPSSPRQNTGELFF. The CDR3 region has the DNA TGTCCCAGCTCACCTAGACAGAACACCGGGGAGCTGTTTTTT. The chain employs TRBV18 and TRBJ2-2; D uncertain. CDR3 length equals 14 residues. CDR1 and CDR2 (germline): KGHSH, LQKENI.

In this sample, this clonotype turned up a few times. The rearrangement uses TRBV2 and TRBJ2-7, with D unresolved. From germline, CDR1 is SNHLY and CDR2 FYNNEI. Deletions cut 2 bases from V and 7 bases from J, with 9 bases between. This CDR3 contains 12 residues. For the CDR3, the DNA is TGTGCCAGCAGTGAATCTGACAATGAGCAGTACTTC. Translated, it gives CASSESDNEQYF.

The chain recombines TRBV12-3 or TRBV12-4 with TRBJ2-7; a possible D gene is TRBD2 (5 bases). Trimming removed 5 bases at V and 7 bases at J, with 21 bases between. This CDR3 is 15 amino acids long. The CDR3 sequence: CASSEARVAGYEQYF. DNA for the CDR3: TGTGCCAGCAGTGAAGCGAGGGTGGCCGGGTATGAGCAGTACTTC.

This clonotype was seen more than once but under ten times. V and J are TRBV21-1 and TRBJ2-1. TRBV21-1 is classified as a pseudogene. The length of the CDR3 is 12 residues. The CDR3 bases are TGTGCCAGCAGCAAATACTTGGATGAGCAGTTCTTC. It codes for CASSKYLDEQFF.

The V gene is TRBV27, the J gene TRBJ1-2, with unresolved D. The CDR3 has 14 amino acids. Trimming took 3 bases from V and 3 from J, leaving 11 bases between them. CDR1 and CDR2 from the germline V gene are MNHEY and SMNVEV (reference sequence). The CDR3 is CASSLSPGYYGYTF. Written as DNA, the CDR3 is TGTGCCAGCAGTTTGAGTCCAGGCTACTATGGCTACACCTTC.

The rearrangement links TRBV6-5 to TRBJ1-5, with TRBD1 matching 10 bases. CDR3 length: 16 amino acids. J gave up 0 bases and V 6 bases, and 5 bases lay outside the gene matches. Germline assignment: CDR1 MNHEY and CDR2 SVGAGI. CDR3 nucleotides: TGTGCCAGCAGGCGGGACAGGGGAACTAGCAATCAGCCCCAGCATTTT. Its protein is CASRRDRGTSNQPQHF.

This clonotype was seen a few times. The chain's CDR3 is CASSLTGGSAEAFF. DNA of the CDR3: TGTGCCAGCAGTTTAACAGGGGGCTCAGCAGAAGCTTTCTTT. This chain links TRBV27 with TRBJ1-1; 9 nucleotides line up with TRBD1. V trimming: 2 bases; J trimming: 8 bases; junction bases outside the gene matches: 6. The CDR3 covers 14 residues. CDR1 is MNHEY and CDR2 is SMNVEV in the germline V gene (reference sequence).

In this sample, this clonotype turned up a few times. The V and J genes are TRBV4-1 and TRBJ1-2; D gene uncertain. V was trimmed by 1 base and J by 2 bases, leaving 8 bases between them. The CDR3 consists of 14 residues. The V gene's germline CDR1 is MGHRA and CDR2 YSYEKL. CDR3 loop: CASSQVDFNYGYTF. The DNA for the CDR3 is TGCGCCAGCAGCCAAGTTGATTTCAACTATGGCTACACCTTC.

This clonotype was seen only a few times. This chain uses TRBV11-2 with TRBJ2-7, with TRBD2 matching 12 bases. The germline V gene has CDR1 SGHAT and CDR2 FQNNGV. The V and J ends lost 0 bases and 4 bases, in that order; junction bases with no gene match: 4. This CDR3 has 16 residues. This CDR3 reads CASSLDRLAGEYEQYF. The CDR3 DNA reads as TGTGCCAGCAGCTTAGATAGACTAGCGGGGGAGTACGAGCAGTACTTC.

The chain combines TRBV11-2 with TRBJ2-1; tentatively, D is TRBD2 (5 bases). This CDR3 is built from 14 residues. Trimming removed 5 bases at V and 6 bases at J, with 14 bases between. Germline V gives CDR1 SGHAT, CDR2 FQNNGV. DNA for the CDR3: TGTGCCAGCAGCCCCTATGGGGAGTCCAATGAGCAGTTCTTC. It specifies CASSPYGESNEQFF.

The J gene is TRBJ1-4, the V gene TRBV7-6, with a tentative D call TRBD1 (6 bases). V shed 3 bases and J shed 0 bases, with 11 bases lying between them. The CDR3 extends over 16 amino acids. Germline V gene sequence: CDR1 SGHVS, CDR2 FNYEAQ. The CDR3 coding sequence is TGTGCCAGCAGCTTGGGGGGGCTCTCAACTAATGAAAAACTGTTTTTT. It is translated as CASSLGGLSTNEKLFF.

This rearrangement joins TRBV7-2 to TRBJ2-7; D ambiguous. The V end was cut by 2 bases, the J end by 5 bases, with 13 bases between. The CDR3 runs to 14 residues. Germline V gene data show CDR1 as SGHTA and CDR2 as FQGNSA. The CDR3 reads CASSLPKPGHEQYF. The CDR3 nucleotides read TGTGCCAGCAGCTTACCCAAACCCGGTCACGAGCAGTACTTC.

This chain links TRBV6-6 with TRBJ2-5, with D perhaps TRBD1 (7 bases). The ends were cut back, 7 bases at V and 11 bases at J, with 23 bases in the middle. CDR3 length equals 14 residues. Looked up from germline, CDR1 is MNHNY and CDR2 is SVGAGI (reference sequence). The CDR3 spells CASIVDREDNEQYF. Here the CDR3 DNA reads TGTGCCAGCATCGTCGACAGGGAGGACAATGAGCAGTACTTC.

The chain links TRBV28 to TRBJ1-5, with TRBD1 matching 8 bases. Trimming removed 4 bases from V and 7 bases from J; junction bases left unmatched: 9. This CDR3 has 15 residues. CDR1 MDHEN and CDR2 SYDVKM come from the germline V gene. The CDR3 bases are TGTGCCAGCAGTTCCGACAGGGGCCGATTACAGCCCCAGCATTTT. Amino acids: CASSSDRGRLQPQHF.

The sample holds one count of this clonotype. V and J are TRBV20-1 and TRBJ2-5; 7 nucleotides agree with TRBD2. Germline-derived CDR1 and CDR2 are DFQATT and SNEGSKA (reference sequence). The V gene end was trimmed by 4 bases and the J gene end by 9 bases; junction bases not matched to a gene: 11. The CDR3 loop spans 13 amino acids. CDR3 in DNA: TGCAGTGCTAAGAAGACTAGCCGGGTGGCCCAGTACTTC. Residues: CSAKKTSRVAQYF.

The chain links TRBV5-1 to TRBJ1-2, with no clear D. CDR3 size: 15 residues. V dropped 3 bases and J dropped 2 bases, with 14 bases sitting between them. Germline CDR1 SGHRS, CDR2 YFSETQ. The CDR3 sequence is CASSWGSLANYGYTF. The CDR3 region has the DNA TGCGCCAGCAGCTGGGGTTCCCTGGCGAACTATGGCTACACCTTC.